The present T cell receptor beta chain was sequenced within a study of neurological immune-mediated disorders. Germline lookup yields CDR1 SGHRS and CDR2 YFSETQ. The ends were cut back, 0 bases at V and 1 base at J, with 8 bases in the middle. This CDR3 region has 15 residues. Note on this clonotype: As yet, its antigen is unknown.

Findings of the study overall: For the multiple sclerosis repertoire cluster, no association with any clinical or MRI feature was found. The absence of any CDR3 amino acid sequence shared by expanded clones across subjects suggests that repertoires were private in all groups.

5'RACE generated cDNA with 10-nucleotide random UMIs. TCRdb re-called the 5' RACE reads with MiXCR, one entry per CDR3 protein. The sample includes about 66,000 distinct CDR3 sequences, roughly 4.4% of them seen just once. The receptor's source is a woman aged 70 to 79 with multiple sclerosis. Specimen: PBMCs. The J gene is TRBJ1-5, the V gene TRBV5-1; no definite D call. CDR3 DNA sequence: TGCGCCAGCAGCTTGGACGGCCTGAGCAATCAGCCCCAGCATTTT. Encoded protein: CASSLDGLSNQPQHF.